The sequence of this T cell receptor beta chain was determined in a study of T-cell memory formation after mild COVID-19 (dated by TCRdb to the early 2020s). Background for the entire study: TCR sequence clusters from the two donors were found to be largely donor specific. Longitudinal TCRalpha and TCRbeta repertoire sequencing tracked T-cell clones expanding and contracting after mild COVID-19 in a couple of donors. The cohort was made up of two young adult volunteers, one female and one male, who were previously healthy.

Note on this clonotype: Its antigen specificity is not known. Base quality data are lacking; no much larger clone is found one base away.

General conclusions and limits of the study: Contracting CD4+ clones turned up mainly in the CM and EM memory subsets, whereas EMRA was where CD8+ clones were enriched. Only a couple of mild cases were covered in the study, and larger cohorts including severe cases with pre-infection samples were considered necessary. Some responding clones were detected in pre-infection memory, which suggested that pre-existing cross-reactive memory T cells had joined the SARS-CoV-2 response. Clones that contracted from day 15 to 85 showed balanced CD4/CD8 phenotypes, whereas a second wave of clones that expanded from day 15 to 37 leaned towards CD4+. Whether the second-wave clones peaking on day 37 were SARS-CoV-2 specific was not confirmed.

V drops 5 bases and J drops 5 bases, leaving 15 bases in between. Including cysteine and phenylalanine, the CDR3 has 14 amino acids. The only DNA kept is the CDR3, 42 bases in frame from the first base. The germline V gene specifies KGHSH as CDR1 and LQKENI as CDR2. TCRdb records Illumina NovaSeq 6000 as the sequencer. TCRalpha and TCRbeta cDNA libraries were built by 5'RACE with constant-segment primers, adding sample barcodes and unique molecular identifiers. RNA was extracted from every sample with Trizol reagent. The libraries were amplified in two PCR steps, and the second step added a second sample barcode and Illumina TruSeq adapters. The libraries were sequenced on an Illumina NovaSeq using 2 x 150 bp paired-end reads. For the original study's pipeline: With migec v1.2.7, reads were demultiplexed and then collapsed into UMI-guided consensus sequences. With mixcr v2.1.11, UMI consensuses were aligned to TRA and TRB V and J templates and assembled into clonotypes. A clonotype was counted as expanded or contracted only when both edgeR and NoisET called the clonotype significant, with the noise models trained on biological replicates. edgeR calls used a false discovery rate-adjusted p below 0.01 and a log2 fold-change threshold of 1. As an exploratory analysis of dynamics, PCA with hierarchical clustering was applied to max-normalized trajectories of the 1000 most abundant clonotypes. Separately sequenced CD4+ and CD8+ repertoires were used to assign the CD4 or CD8 phenotype of responding clones. The public reads were quality trimmed at Q25 with fastp and then assembled into clones with MiXCR by TCRdb, keeping productive beta chains. Each entry merges the rows of one CDR3 protein and shows their most common DNA and genes. The V and J calls and clone size come from TCRdb's table, not from the authors' own analysis. The sample table records under 50,000 distinct CDR3 sequences; roughly a quarter of these occur just once. The ten largest make up around 45% of the sample.

Ficoll-Paque density gradient centrifugation was used to isolate PBMCs. The chain employs TRBV18 and TRBJ1-2; the D gene is perhaps TRBD1, on 5 matching bases. The clonotype comes from a man aged 18-30 years who had mild COVID-19 (a few samples of this study predate the infection). The sample titles of this study are shuffled in the database, so cell type and time point are left out; the donor was told from shared clones. Sequenced: PBMCs or a T cell subset sorted from them (not recorded which). The CDR3 region: CASSSSGTGYGYTF. The nucleotide sequence reads TGTGCCAGCTCATCCTCCGGGACGGGGTATGGCTACACCTTC.